These T cell receptor beta chains were read from a single sample in a study of long-term antiretroviral therapy in people with HIV. Clones were read by immunoSEQ multiplex PCR, and TCRdb kept only the in-frame ones, dropping some. Of roughly 29,000 clones listed, 75% to 90% were seen once; the top ten hold roughly 7.2%. The specimen was unsorted PBMCs, collected 0.3 years after starting antiretroviral therapy. The source is a man aged 40-49 years with HIV. The CDR3 runs from the conserved cysteine through the conserved F or W. A D gene is named only where the DNA matches it firmly. Size values are once, few and many counts, or a class for expanded clones, and some rows have none.

>TRBV5-4|.|.|TRBJ2-4
TGTGCCAGCAGCTTGGCCCAGAAAAACATTCAGTACTTC
CASSLAQKNIQYF
>TRBV20-1|.|.|TRBJ1-1
TGCAGTGCCCGACCTCACTCCGAAGCTTTCTTT
CSARPHSEAFF
>TRBV27|.|.|TRBJ2-4
TGTGCCAGCAGCAGGTTAGCCAAAAACATTCAGTACTTC
CASSRLAKNIQYF
>TRBV9|TRBD1|.|TRBJ2-7
TGTGCCAGCAGCGTAGGGGACAGTAGCTCCTACGAGCAGTACTTC
CASSVGDSSSYEQYF
>TRBV7-9|TRBD2|.|TRBJ2-3
TGTGCCAGCAGCTTAGCCGGGAGGACAGATACGCAGTATTTT
CASSLAGRTDTQYF
>TRBV19|TRBD1|few|TRBJ2-5
TGTGCCAGTAGTACCGGGACAGGGGGTTTGGAGACCCAGTACTTC
CASSTGTGGLETQYF
>TRBV10-3|TRBD1|.|TRBJ1-1
TGTGCCATCAGTTCCCTAGACAGGGGGCTTATTGAAGCTTTCTTT
CAISSLDRGLIEAFF
>TRBV7-2|.|once|TRBJ2-7
TGTGCCAGCAGCTCCCAGAACTCCTACGAGCAGTACTTC
CASSSQNSYEQYF
>TRBV28|.|.|TRBJ2-7
TGTGCCAGCAGTTTAAATGACCTCTCCTACGAGCAGTACTTC
CASSLNDLSYEQYF
>TRBV5-1|TRBD1|once|TRBJ2-4
TGCGCCAGCAGCCGCCTCCTCCGGGACAGAGACGCCAAAAACATTCAGTACTTC
CASSRLLRDRDAKNIQYF
>TRBV5-1|TRBD1|once|TRBJ1-2
TGCGCCAGCAGCTGGGGCCAGGGGGCGAAAGGTGGCTACACCTTC
CASSWGQGAKGGYTF
>TRBV5-6|.|.|TRBJ1-2
TGTGCCAGCAGCTACTTACAGGGAAGGGGATATGGCTACACCTTC
CASSYLQGRGYGYTF
>TRBV7-9|.|.|TRBJ2-5
TGTGCCAGCAGCCGGGGACCGGAGACCCAGTACTTC
CASSRGPETQYF
>TRBV18|.|.|TRBJ1-2
TGTGCCAGCTCACGGTACGGCGACACTAACTATGGCTACACCTTC
CASSRYGDTNYGYTF
>TRBV14|TRBD1|.|TRBJ1-2
TGTGCCAGCAGCCAAACCAGGGGGGCTGGCTACACCTTC
CASSQTRGAGYTF
>TRBV6-5|.|few|TRBJ1-6
TGTGCCAGCAGGCTTGACAGGCTTGGTTCACCCCTCCACTTT
CASRLDRLGSPLHF
>TRBV9|TRBD1|.|TRBJ2-7
TGTGCCAGCAGCGCCGGACAGGGTCACTACGAGCAGTACTTC
CASSAGQGHYEQYF
>TRBV28|TRBD1|few|TRBJ1-2
TGTGCCAGCAGACCGGGACAGAACTATGGCTACACCTTC
CASRPGQNYGYTF